Sequencing of this T cell receptor beta chain was carried out in a study of T cell responses to AZD1222 COVID-19 vaccine. Study-level points and caveats: Spike-spanning, vaccine-associated CD4 TCRs were dominant at 160-218 and 743-854. Nearly half of the spike-specific TCRs reportedly recognize variant regions that carry no mutations.

This clone was found once. Antigen unknown. Sequencing was performed with immunoSEQ multiplex PCR; in TCRdb, only in-frame clones are kept and a portion is missing. The sample records approximately 130,000 clones, 92% being singletons. The germline V gene has CDR1 MGHRA and CDR2 YSYEKL. Trimming left V 2 bases short and J 6 bases short, with 14 bases between. There are 15 residues in the CDR3. The source of this sequence is an adult in good health. The material was peripheral blood, obtained on day 0 of AZD1222 vaccination. The chain carries TRBV4-1 and TRBJ1-3, with D hard to call. The CDR3 loop reads CASSQLGLRQNTIYF. CDR3 sequence (DNA): TGCGCCAGCAGCCAACTCGGACTACGTCAAAACACCATATATTTT.